This TCR beta chain was sequenced in a study of control samples from healthy donors and cancer patients. Sequenced by immunoSEQ multiplex PCR; TCRdb stores in-frame clones only, minus some. Of around 170,000 clones in the sample, over 85% were seen once. Germline-derived CDR1 and CDR2 are MGHDK and SYGVNS. The CDR3 loop spans 13 amino acids. The ends were cut back, 9 bases at V and 5 bases at J, with 16 bases in the middle. The sample comprised blood. The chain carries TRBV25-1 and TRBJ1-1; the D gene is possibly TRBD1 (5 bases). The receptor's source is a man aged 25-45 years in good health. CDR3: CASRRRVDTEAFF. The CDR3, as DNA: TGTGCCAGTAGACGCAGGGTAGATACTGAAGCTTTCTTT.